Detailed here is one TCR beta chain. What it binds is not known. The sample belongs to a study of response to subunit inactivated influenza vaccine. Study observations and caveats: Only a handful of new T cells, the authors suggested, are recruited with each seasonal influenza vaccination.

Germline loops: CDR1 SGHRS, CDR2 YFSETQ. The CDR3 has 15 residues. Trimming removed 0 bases at V and 6 bases at J, with 13 bases between. TCRdb analysed the RT-PCR reads with MiXCR anew, one entry per CDR3 protein. The sample comprises approximately 730,000 distinct CDR3 sequences, over 11% of which are singletons, and less than 7% rests with the top ten. The sample here was PBMCs from blood, taken less than 15 days before vaccination. The receptor's source is a man in his fifties or sixties who received an inactivated influenza vaccine. The genes are TRBV5-1 and TRBJ1-5; tentative D call: TRBD1 (5 bases). The CDR3 DNA is TGCGCCAGCAGCTTGGATGGGGGGACCACTCAGCCCCAGCATTTT. It codes for CASSLDGGTTQPQHF. Full variable domain (remainder filled in from reference TRBV5-1 and TRBJ1-5): KAGVTQTPRYLIKTRGQQVTLSCSPISGHRSVSWYQQTPGQGLQFLFEYFSETQRNKGNFPGRFSGRQFSNSRSEMNVSTLELGDSALYLCASSLDGGTTQPQHFGDGTRLSIL.